A selection of T cell receptor beta chains follows, all from one sample in a study of blood T cell repertoires in COVID-19. The data were produced by immunoSEQ multiplex PCR, yet TCRdb's version contains in-frame clones alone and is incomplete. In the table there are over 200,000 clones, approximately 86% of which are singletons. The source material was PBMCs or T cells enriched from blood (not recorded which). These receptors came from a woman between 25 and 40 years old who had been exposed to COVID-19. Each CDR3 is given with its conserved first and last residue. Fields, in order: CDR3 protein, CDR3 DNA, clone size, D gene, J gene, V gene. A D gene is named only where the DNA matches it firmly. Only part of the rows carry a size: once, few, many, or a class if the clone is expanded.

CDR3: CASSEILASYNEQFF; DNA: TGCGCCAGCAGTGAGATTCTAGCCTCCTACAATGAGCAGTTCTTC; size: NA; D: NA; J: TRBJ2-1; V: TRBV10-1
CDR3: CAWGQGGQPQHF; DNA: TGTGCCTGGGGACAGGGCGGTCAGCCCCAGCATTTT; size: NA; D: TRBD1; J: TRBJ1-5; V: TRBV30
CDR3: CASSLAGSTSLNIFETQYF; DNA: TGCGCCAGCAGCTTGGCGGGATCCACCTCTCTCAATATTTTTGAGACCCAGTACTTC; size: NA; D: NA; J: TRBJ2-5; V: TRBV5-1
CDR3: CASSYQAGQETQYF; DNA: TGTGCCAGCAGTTACCAAGCGGGACAAGAGACCCAGTACTTC; size: NA; D: TRBD2; J: TRBJ2-5; V: TRBV6-5
CDR3: CASSPSGDGEAFF; DNA: TGTGCCAGCTCACCATCGGGGGACGGTGAAGCTTTCTTT; size: NA; D: NA; J: TRBJ1-1; V: TRBV18
CDR3: CASSLGPYTDTQYF; DNA: TGTGCCAGCAGCTTAGGTCCCTACACAGATACGCAGTATTTT; size: NA; D: NA; J: TRBJ2-3; V: TRBV11-2
CDR3: CASSLNAGDSYEQYF; DNA: TGTGCCAGCAGCTTGAACGCCGGAGACTCCTACGAGCAGTACTTC; size: NA; D: NA; J: TRBJ2-7; V: TRBV7-9
CDR3: CASSNSAGANVLTF; DNA: TGTGCCAGCAGCAACAGTGCTGGGGCCAACGTCCTGACTTTC; size: NA; D: NA; J: TRBJ2-6; V: TRBV5-8
CDR3: CASSQVAGVYEQYF; DNA: TGTGCCAGCAGCCAAGTAGCGGGGGTCTACGAGCAGTACTTC; size: NA; D: TRBD2; J: TRBJ2-7; V: TRBV3-1/TRBV3-2
CDR3: CASRLLGGRRLNEKLFF; DNA: TGTGCCAGCAGACTCTTAGGAGGCCGACGACTGAATGAAAAACTGTTTTTT; size: once; D: NA; J: TRBJ1-4; V: TRBV27
CDR3: CASSLQGFGYTF; DNA: TGTGCCAGCAGCCTACAGGGATTCGGCTACACCTTC; size: NA; D: NA; J: TRBJ1-2; V: TRBV27
CDR3: CASSQTALNEKLFF; DNA: TGTGCCAGCAGCCAAACAGCACTTAATGAAAAACTGTTTTTT; size: NA; D: NA; J: TRBJ1-4; V: TRBV9
CDR3: CAWSHNRGWTEAFF; DNA: TGTGCCTGGAGCCATAACAGGGGGTGGACTGAAGCTTTCTTT; size: NA; D: TRBD1; J: TRBJ1-1; V: TRBV30
CDR3: CASSEAVEGDTLGYEQYF; DNA: TGTGCCAGCAGTGAAGCTGTGGAGGGCGACACCTTAGGCTACGAGCAGTACTTC; size: NA; D: NA; J: TRBJ2-7; V: TRBV6-1
CDR3: CATSDWDREHTGELFF; DNA: TGTGCCACCAGTGACTGGGACAGGGAACACACCGGGGAGCTGTTTTTT; size: NA; D: TRBD1; J: TRBJ2-2; V: TRBV24-1
CDR3: CASTPGGQPQHF; DNA: TGTGCCAGCACCCCCGGGGGTCAGCCCCAGCATTTT; size: NA; D: NA; J: TRBJ1-5; V: TRBV6-5
CDR3: CASTSGGNADTQYF; DNA: TGTGCCAGCACCTCGGGGGGGAACGCAGATACGCAGTATTTT; size: NA; D: TRBD2; J: TRBJ2-3; V: TRBV4-2
CDR3: CASTVGTGDGEQFF; DNA: TGTGCCAGCACCGTTGGGACAGGGGATGGGGAGCAGTTCTTC; size: NA; D: TRBD1; J: TRBJ2-1; V: TRBV7-3
CDR3: CASSVGGFTEAFF; DNA: TGTGCCAGCAGCGTAGGCGGGTTCACTGAAGCTTTCTTT; size: NA; D: NA; J: TRBJ1-1; V: TRBV9
CDR3: CASSPPSSRETQYF; DNA: TGTGCCAGCAGCCCGCCTTCTAGCAGGGAGACCCAGTACTTC; size: NA; D: NA; J: TRBJ2-5; V: TRBV3-1/TRBV3-2
CDR3: CASGLVRGLGNSPLHF; DNA: TGTGCTAGTGGTTTGGTAAGAGGGTTGGGTAATTCACCCCTCCACTTT; size: few; D: NA; J: TRBJ1-6; V: TRBV12-5
CDR3: CASSGPGPGGPDTQYF; DNA: TGCGCCAGCAGCGGACCGGGACCAGGGGGTCCAGATACGCAGTATTTT; size: NA; D: TRBD1; J: TRBJ2-3; V: TRBV5-1
CDR3: CASRGSGRVGYGYTF; DNA: TGTGCCAGCCGGGGTAGTGGGAGAGTAGGATATGGCTACACCTTC; size: NA; D: NA; J: TRBJ1-2; V: TRBV9
CDR3: CASSSSRGGGMHEQYF; DNA: TGCGCCAGCAGCTCCTCCCGGGGCGGGGGGATGCACGAGCAGTACTTC; size: NA; D: TRBD2; J: TRBJ2-7; V: TRBV5-1
CDR3: CASSQVAGGTGNEQFF; DNA: TGTGCCAGCAGCCAAGTCGCGGGGGGGACTGGGAATGAGCAGTTCTTC; size: NA; D: TRBD2; J: TRBJ2-1; V: TRBV3-1/TRBV3-2
CDR3: CASSFGQGPNEQFF; DNA: TGTGCCAGCAGTTTCGGACAGGGACCCAATGAGCAGTTCTTC; size: NA; D: TRBD1; J: TRBJ2-1; V: TRBV27
CDR3: CASAPRGPSGNTIYF; DNA: TGTGCCAGCGCCCCCAGGGGCCCCTCTGGAAACACCATATATTTT; size: NA; D: NA; J: TRBJ1-3; V: TRBV9
CDR3: CASSKGRGRDTSNYGYTF; DNA: TGTGCCAGCAGCAAAGGCCGGGGCCGGGACACCTCTAACTATGGCTACACCTTC; size: NA; D: NA; J: TRBJ1-2; V: TRBV21-1
CDR3: CASIDSGKNTEAFF; DNA: TGTGCCAGCATAGATTCAGGGAAGAACACTGAAGCTTTCTTT; size: NA; D: NA; J: TRBJ1-1; V: TRBV28
CDR3: CASSLPLNTGELFF; DNA: TGCGCCAGCAGCCTCCCTTTGAACACCGGGGAGCTGTTTTTT; size: once; D: NA; J: TRBJ2-2; V: TRBV5-1
CDR3: CASSIGGGHQPQHF; DNA: TGTGCCAGTAGTATAGGCGGGGGCCATCAGCCCCAGCATTTT; size: NA; D: NA; J: TRBJ1-5; V: TRBV19